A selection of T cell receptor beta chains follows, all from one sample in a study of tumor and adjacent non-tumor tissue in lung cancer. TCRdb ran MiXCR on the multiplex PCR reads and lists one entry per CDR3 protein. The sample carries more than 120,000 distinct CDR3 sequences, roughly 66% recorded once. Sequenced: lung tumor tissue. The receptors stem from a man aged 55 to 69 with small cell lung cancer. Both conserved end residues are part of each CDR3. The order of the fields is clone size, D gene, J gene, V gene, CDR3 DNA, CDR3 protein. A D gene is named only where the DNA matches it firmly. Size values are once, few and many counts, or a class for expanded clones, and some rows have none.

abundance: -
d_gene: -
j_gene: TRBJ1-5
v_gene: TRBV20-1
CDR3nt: TGCAGTACGAAGTCAAGGGGAGGACGGAGCAATCAGCCCCAGCATTTT
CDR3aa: CSTKSRGGRSNQPQHF

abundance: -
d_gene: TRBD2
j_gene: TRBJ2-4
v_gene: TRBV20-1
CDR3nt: TGCAGTGCTACAAGCGGGAGCGTGTGGGGCATTCAGTACTTC
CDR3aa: CSATSGSVWGIQYF

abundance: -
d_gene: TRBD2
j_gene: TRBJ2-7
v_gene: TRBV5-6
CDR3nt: TGTGCCAGTAGACGGGGACTAGCGGGAGGTAACGAGTTGTACTTC
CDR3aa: CASRRGLAGGNELYF

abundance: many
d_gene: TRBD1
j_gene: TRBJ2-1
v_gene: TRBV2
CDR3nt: TGTGCCAGCATGGACAGGGGTATAGGTGAGCAGTTCTTC
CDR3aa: CASMDRGIGEQFF

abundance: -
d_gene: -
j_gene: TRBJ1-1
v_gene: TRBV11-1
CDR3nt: TGTGTCAGCAGCCATCAGGGCACTGAAGCTTTCTTT
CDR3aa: CVSSHQGTEAFF

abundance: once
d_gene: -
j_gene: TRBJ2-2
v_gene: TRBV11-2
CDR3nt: TGTGCCAGCACCCGCGAGAGCGGGCGGAACACTGGGGAGCTGTTTTTT
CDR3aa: CASTRESGRNTGELFF

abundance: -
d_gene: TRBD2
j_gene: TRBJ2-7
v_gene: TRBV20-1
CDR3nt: TGCAGTGCTGAAACCGGGACTATCGGGCCCTACGAGCAGTACTTC
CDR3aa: CSAETGTIGPYEQYF

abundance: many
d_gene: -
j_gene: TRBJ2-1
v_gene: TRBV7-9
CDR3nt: TGTGCCGGGGGGTCCTACAATGAGCAGTTCTTC
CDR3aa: CAGGSYNEQFF

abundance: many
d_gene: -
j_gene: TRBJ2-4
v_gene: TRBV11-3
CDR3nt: TGTGCCAGCAGCTTAAGGTCAGATCTAGCCAAAAACATTCAGTACTTC
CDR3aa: CASSLRSDLAKNIQYF

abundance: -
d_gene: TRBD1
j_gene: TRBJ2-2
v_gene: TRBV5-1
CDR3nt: TGCGCCAGCAGCTTTGCTAAAGACAGGGGCACCGCGAACACCGGGGAGTTGTTTTTT
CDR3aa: CASSFAKDRGTANTGELFF

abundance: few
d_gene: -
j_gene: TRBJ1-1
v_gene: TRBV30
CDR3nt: TGTGCCTGGAACGCGGACATGAACACTGAAGCTTTCTTT
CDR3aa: CAWNADMNTEAFF

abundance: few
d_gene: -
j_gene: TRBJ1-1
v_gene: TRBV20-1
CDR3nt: TGCGGTGCTAAACGGCAGGGAGCTCTGACTGAAGCTTTCTTT
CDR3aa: CGAKRQGALTEAFF

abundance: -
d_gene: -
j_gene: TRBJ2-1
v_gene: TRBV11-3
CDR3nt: TGTGCCAGAAGCGTAGAGGGCGGAGGATCCCTTCTTTATGATGAGCAGTTCTTC
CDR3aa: CARSVEGGGSLLYDEQFF

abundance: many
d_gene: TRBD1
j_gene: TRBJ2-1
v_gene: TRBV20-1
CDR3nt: TGCAGTGCTGGGACAGGAGCCTCGAGCTCCTACAATGAGCAGTTCTTC
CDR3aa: CSAGTGASSSYNEQFF

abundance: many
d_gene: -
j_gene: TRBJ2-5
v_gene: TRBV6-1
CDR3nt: TGTGCCAGCAGTGAAGATAACATCTGGGGAGAGACCCAGTACTTC
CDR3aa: CASSEDNIWGETQYF

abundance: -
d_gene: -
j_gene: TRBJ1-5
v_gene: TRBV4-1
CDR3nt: TGCGCCAGCAGCCAAGAGGGCAGGGGTGATCAGCCCCAGCATTTT
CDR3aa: CASSQEGRGDQPQHF

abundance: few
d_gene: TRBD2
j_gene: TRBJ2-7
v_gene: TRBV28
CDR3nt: TGTGCCAGCAGTTCCTACCGTGGACTAGCCTACGAGCAGTACTTC
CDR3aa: CASSSYRGLAYEQYF

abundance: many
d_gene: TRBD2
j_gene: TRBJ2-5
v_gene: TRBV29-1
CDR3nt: TGCAGCGTTGAATTGGGACTAGCGGGAGTGGGGACCCAGTACTTC
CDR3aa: CSVELGLAGVGTQYF

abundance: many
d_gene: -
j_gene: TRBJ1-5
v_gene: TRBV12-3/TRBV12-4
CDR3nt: TGTGCCAGCAGTCCAGGGTGGCATCAGCCCCAGCATTTT
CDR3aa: CASSPGWHQPQHF

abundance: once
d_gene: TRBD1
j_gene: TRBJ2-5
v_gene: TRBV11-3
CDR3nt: TGTGCCAGCAACGCTGACAGGGGGTCCCAAGAGACCCAATATTTC
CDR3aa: CASNADRGSQETQYF

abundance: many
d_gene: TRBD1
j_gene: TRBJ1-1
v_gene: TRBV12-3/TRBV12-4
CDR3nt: TGTGCCAGCAGTCGACAGGGGTGGGGGACTGAAGCTTTCTTT
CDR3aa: CASSRQGWGTEAFF

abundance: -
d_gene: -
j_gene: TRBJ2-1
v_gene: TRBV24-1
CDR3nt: TGTGCCACCAGTGATCGCCTGGGGAGTGAGCAGTTCTTC
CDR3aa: CATSDRLGSEQFF

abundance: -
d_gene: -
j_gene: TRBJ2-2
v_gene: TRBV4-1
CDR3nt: TGCGCCAGCAGCCATGATTCGACTAGTGGGAGAGGCAACACCGGGGAGCTGTTTTTT
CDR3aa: CASSHDSTSGRGNTGELFF

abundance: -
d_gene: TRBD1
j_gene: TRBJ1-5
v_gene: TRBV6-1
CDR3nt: TGTGCTGGCTCCAGGACAGGTCGGGACCATCAGCGCCAGCATTTT
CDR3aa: CAGSRTGRDHQRQHF

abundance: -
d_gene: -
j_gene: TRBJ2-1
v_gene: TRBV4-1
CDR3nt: TGCGCCAGCACCGGATCCGGGCGACACAATGAGCAGTTCTTC
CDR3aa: CASTGSGRHNEQFF

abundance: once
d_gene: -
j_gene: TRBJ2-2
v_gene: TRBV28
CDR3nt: TGTGCCAGCAGTATCAACACCGGGGAGCTGTTTTTT
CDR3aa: CASSINTGELFF

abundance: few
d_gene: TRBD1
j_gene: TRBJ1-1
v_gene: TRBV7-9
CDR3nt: TGTGCCAGCAGCTTCCGGGACAGGGGCGGTAGAGCTTTCTTT
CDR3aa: CASSFRDRGGRAFF

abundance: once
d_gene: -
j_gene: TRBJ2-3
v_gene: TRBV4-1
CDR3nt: TGCGCCAGCAGCCAAGAGACTTCAGATATGCAGTATTTT
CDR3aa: CASSQETSDMQYF

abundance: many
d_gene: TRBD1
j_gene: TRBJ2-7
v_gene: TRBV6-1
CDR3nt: TGTGCCAGCAACCGAGACAGGGGCTACGAGCAGTACTTC
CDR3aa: CASNRDRGYEQYF

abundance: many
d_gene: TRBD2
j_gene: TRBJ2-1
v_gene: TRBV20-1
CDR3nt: TGCAGTGCTAGAGTGTTAGCGGGAGCCAGGAATGAGCAGTTCTTC
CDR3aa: CSARVLAGARNEQFF

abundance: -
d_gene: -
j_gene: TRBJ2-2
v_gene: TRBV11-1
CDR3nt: TGTGCCAGCAGCTTAGGACATCAACGAGTAGCCGGGGAGCTGTTTTTT
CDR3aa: CASSLGHQRVAGELFF

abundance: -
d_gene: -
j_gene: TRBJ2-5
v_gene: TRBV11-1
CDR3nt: TGTGCCAGCAGCCTAAACGCGGATAGGGCGACCCAGTACTTC
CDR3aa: CASSLNADRATQYF

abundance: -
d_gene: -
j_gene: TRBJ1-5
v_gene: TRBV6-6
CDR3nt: TGTGCCAGCAACCTACTTCCTGTGGGCAATCAGCCCCAGCATTTT
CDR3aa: CASNLLPVGNQPQHF

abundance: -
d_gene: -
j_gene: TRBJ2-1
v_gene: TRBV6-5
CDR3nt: TGTGCCAGCAGTTATTTTCTGCGGAATGAGCAGTTCTTC
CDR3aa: CASSYFLRNEQFF

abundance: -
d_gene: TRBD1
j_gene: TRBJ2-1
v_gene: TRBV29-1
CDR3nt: TGCAGCGCCGCTGCCACGGACAGGGTAGATACTGGGCAGTTCTTC
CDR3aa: CSAAATDRVDTGQFF

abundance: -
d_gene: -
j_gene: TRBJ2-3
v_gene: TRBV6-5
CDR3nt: TGTGCCAGGAGCCCCATCGGAGCCAGCACAGATACGCAATATTTT
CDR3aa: CARSPIGASTDTQYF

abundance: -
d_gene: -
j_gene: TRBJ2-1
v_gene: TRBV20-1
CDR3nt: TGCAGTGCGGTGGGGCCGATCTACAATGAGCAGTTCTTC
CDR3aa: CSAVGPIYNEQFF

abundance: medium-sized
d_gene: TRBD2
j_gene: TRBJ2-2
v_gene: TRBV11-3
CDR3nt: TGTGCCAGCAGCTTAGGGCTAGCGGGCTCCGGGGAGCTGTTTTTT
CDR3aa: CASSLGLAGSGELFF

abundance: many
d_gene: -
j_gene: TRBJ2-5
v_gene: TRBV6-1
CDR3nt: TGTGCCAGCAGCTCGAAGGGACGGCTTCAAGAGACCCAGTACTTC
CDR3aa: CASSSKGRLQETQYF

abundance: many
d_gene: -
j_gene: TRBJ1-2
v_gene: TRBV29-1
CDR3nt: TGCAGCGTTGAAAAGGACGGGGGGATGCGGGGCTACACCTTC
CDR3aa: CSVEKDGGMRGYTF